This T cell receptor beta chain came from a study of CD8 T cells in Susac syndrome. cDNA came from roughly 0.53 to 1 ug RNA primed by random hexamers. TCRdb re-called the immunoSEQ multiplex PCR reads through MiXCR, storing one row per CDR3 protein. This sample has some 97,000 distinct CDR3 sequences, with approximately 95% found just once. CDR1 DFQATT and CDR2 SNEGSKA come from the germline V gene (reference sequence). The CDR3 extends over 13 amino acids. V dropped 3 bases and J dropped 0 bases, with 9 bases sitting between them. The clonotype comes from a human donor with Susac syndrome. What was sequenced was CD8+ T cells from PBMCs. The J gene is TRBJ2-7, the V gene TRBV20-1; TRBD2 is a possible D gene (5 bases). The CDR3 region is CSARPSSSYEQYF. In nucleotides, the CDR3 is TGCAGTGCTAGGCCTAGCAGCTCCTACGAGCAGTACTTC.